This TCR beta chain was captured by sequencing in a study of T cells in Graves' hyperthyroidism and ophthalmopathy. Points from the study as a whole: In the analysis, a 13 V-J model separated ophthalmopathy from stable hyperthyroidism. The majority of expanded thyroid clonotypes above 0.001 also appeared in blood.

This clonotype was counted between two and nine times. As yet, its antigen is unknown. The CDR3 spans 16 residues. V was shortened by 4 bases and J by 7 bases, with 20 bases between the two germline ends. The germline gives CDR1 SGHDT, CDR2 YYEEEE. No ophthalmopathy progression within 18 months constituted stable Graves' hyperthyroidism. Hyperthyroidism in the patients, aged 18 to 65, was newly diagnosed and under 2 months in duration. Amplified TCR beta CDR3 regions derived from RNA transcripts. A first-round RT-PCR of the TCR CDR3 used the HTBI primer set. TCRdb passed the multiplex PCR reads through MiXCR, listing each CDR3 protein once. Altogether under 350,000 distinct CDR3 sequences are present, roughly 20% being singletons, with the ten largest covering approximately 54%.

The chain has TRBV5-6 and TRBJ1-4, with a possible D match to TRBD1 (5 bases). The receptor comes from a woman aged 45-65 years with Graves' hyperthyroidism. Specimen: blood. In nucleotides, the CDR3 is TGTGCCAGCAGCCCCTCTCGGGGGGGGGGTATTGAAAAACTGTTTTTT. Translated, it gives CASSPSRGGGIEKLFF. The variable domain in full, completed from reference TRBV5-6 and TRBJ1-4, reads DAGVTQSPTHLIKTRGQQVTLRCSPKSGHDTVSWYQQALGQGPQFIFQYYEEEERQRGNFPDRFSGHQFPNYSSELNVNALLLGDSALYLCASSPSRGGGIEKLFFGSGTQLSVL.